Listed below are T cell receptor beta chains from one sample, sequenced in a study of blood T cell repertoires in COVID-19. Produced via immunoSEQ multiplex PCR; TCRdb's table is partial and in-frame only. The sample shows approximately 320,000 clones, roughly 89% of them seen only once. Sequenced material: PBMCs or T cells enriched from blood (not recorded which). The receptors originated from a woman between 18 and 30 years old who had recovered from COVID-19. Each CDR3 is given with its conserved first and last residue. D genes are given only for firm matches. Size values are once, few and many counts, or a class for expanded clones, and some rows have none.

len: 14; d_gene: .; v_gene: TRBV28; j_gene: TRBJ1-5; abundance: .; CDR3nt: TGTGCCAGCACCCCCTACGGGGGGAATCAGCCCCAGCATTTT; CDR3aa: CASTPYGGNQPQHF
len: 16; d_gene: .; v_gene: TRBV4-3; j_gene: TRBJ1-4; abundance: once; CDR3nt: TGCGCCAGCAGCCAAGGGTACGGCAGGGGAAATGAAAAACTGTTTTTT; CDR3aa: CASSQGYGRGNEKLFF
len: 15; d_gene: .; v_gene: TRBV28; j_gene: TRBJ1-2; abundance: .; CDR3nt: TGTGCCACCTCTGGGGGGGGCCCCTCTAACTATGGCTACACCTTC; CDR3aa: CATSGGGPSNYGYTF
len: 16; d_gene: .; v_gene: TRBV9; j_gene: TRBJ1-1; abundance: .; CDR3nt: TGTGCCAGCAGCGTAGGGTCCGGACTTCCCAACACTGAAGCTTTCTTT; CDR3aa: CASSVGSGLPNTEAFF
len: 15; d_gene: .; v_gene: TRBV7-9; j_gene: TRBJ1-2; abundance: .; CDR3nt: TGTGCCAGCAGCCTCAGTCTCGACGGGGACTATGGCTACACCTTC; CDR3aa: CASSLSLDGDYGYTF
len: 15; d_gene: .; v_gene: TRBV19; j_gene: TRBJ2-7; abundance: .; CDR3nt: TGTGCCAGTAGTATGCCCTCCCAGGGAACCTACGAGCAGTACTTC; CDR3aa: CASSMPSQGTYEQYF
len: 16; d_gene: .; v_gene: TRBV7-9; j_gene: TRBJ2-5; abundance: .; CDR3nt: TGTGCCAGCAGCTTAGTTCCGCGGGGCCCCCAAGAGACCCAGTACTTC; CDR3aa: CASSLVPRGPQETQYF
len: 15; d_gene: TRBD1; v_gene: TRBV9; j_gene: TRBJ1-2; abundance: few; CDR3nt: TGTGCCAGCAGCGGAGACAGGGGGCCCGGCTATGGCTACACCTTC; CDR3aa: CASSGDRGPGYGYTF
len: 13; d_gene: .; v_gene: TRBV2; j_gene: TRBJ1-1; abundance: .; CDR3nt: TGTGCCAGCAGTACGGAGGCGAACACTGAAGCTTTCTTT; CDR3aa: CASSTEANTEAFF
len: 14; d_gene: TRBD1; v_gene: TRBV28; j_gene: TRBJ1-1; abundance: .; CDR3nt: TGTGCCAGCAGTTTACCGCTCGACAGGGGGGGGGCTTTCTTT; CDR3aa: CASSLPLDRGGAFF
len: 15; d_gene: TRBD1; v_gene: TRBV10-3; j_gene: TRBJ1-2; abundance: .; CDR3nt: TGTGCCATCAACCCGGGACAGGGAAATAACTATGGCTACACCTTC; CDR3aa: CAINPGQGNNYGYTF
len: 14; d_gene: TRBD1; v_gene: TRBV10-3; j_gene: TRBJ1-1; abundance: .; CDR3nt: TGTGCCATCAGTGAGCAACAGGGGGCGGGTGAAGCTTTCTTT; CDR3aa: CAISEQQGAGEAFF
len: 14; d_gene: TRBD2; v_gene: TRBV4-1; j_gene: TRBJ2-3; abundance: .; CDR3nt: TGCGCCAGCAGCCGCGGGGGGGCCACAGATACGCAGTATTTT; CDR3aa: CASSRGGATDTQYF
len: 16; d_gene: TRBD1; v_gene: TRBV7-9; j_gene: TRBJ1-6; abundance: .; CDR3nt: TGTGCCAGCAGCGAAACAGGACAGGGAGGCGGCTCACCCCTCCACTTT; CDR3aa: CASSETGQGGGSPLHF
len: 13; d_gene: .; v_gene: TRBV19; j_gene: TRBJ2-7; abundance: .; CDR3nt: TGTGCCAGTATGAGGACTGGAACCTACGAGCAGTACTTC; CDR3aa: CASMRTGTYEQYF
len: 13; d_gene: TRBD1; v_gene: TRBV6-5; j_gene: TRBJ1-2; abundance: .; CDR3nt: TGTGCCAGCAGTCCGGACAGGGGCCGGGGCTACACCTTC; CDR3aa: CASSPDRGRGYTF
len: 17; d_gene: .; v_gene: TRBV9; j_gene: TRBJ1-2; abundance: .; CDR3nt: TGTGCCAGCAGCGTAGAACAGGGAGTCCTCCATAACTATGGCTACACCTTC; CDR3aa: CASSVEQGVLHNYGYTF
len: 14; d_gene: TRBD1; v_gene: TRBV13; j_gene: TRBJ1-2; abundance: .; CDR3nt: TGTGCCAGCAGCCGACCGGACAGGGACTATGGCTACACCTTC; CDR3aa: CASSRPDRDYGYTF
len: 14; d_gene: .; v_gene: TRBV6-5; j_gene: TRBJ2-5; abundance: .; CDR3nt: TGTGCCAGCGGACTGGGCTCCTTTATAGAGACCCAGTACTTC; CDR3aa: CASGLGSFIETQYF
len: 15; d_gene: .; v_gene: TRBV9; j_gene: TRBJ1-1; abundance: .; CDR3nt: TGTGCCAGCAGCGCGAGAGGACAGATGAACACTGAAGCTTTCTTT; CDR3aa: CASSARGQMNTEAFF
len: 13; d_gene: .; v_gene: TRBV19; j_gene: TRBJ1-1; abundance: .; CDR3nt: TGTGCCAGTAGTCCCCAGGGATACACTGAAGCTTTCTTT; CDR3aa: CASSPQGYTEAFF
len: 14; d_gene: TRBD1; v_gene: TRBV28; j_gene: TRBJ1-3; abundance: .; CDR3nt: TGTGCCAGCAGTGCCGGGACAGGGGAAAACACCATATATTTT; CDR3aa: CASSAGTGENTIYF